This T cell receptor (beta chain) was sequenced during a study of response to subunit inactivated influenza vaccine. Study-level results: The authors suggested that few new T cells are recruited per seasonal influenza vaccination.

Remarks on this clonotype: Its antigen is not known.

Each CDR3 protein gets one entry after TCRdb re-called the RT-PCR reads with MiXCR. Of over 750,000 distinct CDR3 sequences listed, 21% are singletons. The receptor's source is a man in his fifties or sixties who received an inactivated influenza vaccine. This sample comprised PBMCs from blood, obtained about 5 days after vaccination.

In DNA, the CDR3 is TGTGCCAGCAGCGACCGGGACAGGGTTCCCCACGAGCAGTTCTTC. Protein sequence: CASSDRDRVPHEQFF. The J gene is TRBJ2-1, the V gene TRBV7-8; 9 nucleotides match TRBD1. The CDR3 runs 15 residues. V shed 5 bases, J shed 10 bases, and the junction held 12 bases outside the gene matches. Germline values: CDR1 SGHVS, CDR2 FQNEAQ.